This T cell receptor (beta chain) was captured by sequencing in a study of blood T cell repertoires in COVID-19. Study overall: Researchers got acute and convalescent COVID-19 samples from the United States, Italy and Spain.

CDR1 is GTSNPN, CDR2 SVGIG, per germline (reference sequence). Trimming cost V 0 bases and J 7 bases; bases outside gene matches: 9. This CDR3 contains 14 residues. Authors' processing steps: Amplification of reference gene primers provided the estimated nucleated cell counts. Some clones are missing from TCRdb's copy, which holds only in-frame ones; the method was immunoSEQ multiplex PCR. That table furnishes V, J and clone size, whereas the DNA furnished D and trimming. The sample has around 230,000 clones, more than 65% seen once; the top ten hold over 2%. The source of this sequence is a man aged 40-50 years who had recovered from COVID-19. Input material: peripheral blood. The chain couples TRBV30 to TRBJ2-7, with 7 bases fitting TRBD1. CDR3 sequence (DNA): TGTGCCTGGAGTGTCTGGGCAGGGGGTAAGGAGCAGTACTTC. Its translation is CAWSVWAGGKEQYF.